The 8 T cell receptor beta chains presented below share a single source sample, sequenced in a study of control samples from healthy donors and cancer patients (dated by TCRdb to the early 2020s). Receptor libraries were prepared by the immunoSEQ multiplex PCR assay. TCRdb retrieved this table from immuneACCESS and kept in-frame rearrangements only. Not all clones are present; in checked studies, unresolved V genes account for under half, and no reason is known for the remainder. The sample table records more than 95,000 clones; about 83% of these occur just once. The biggest ten clones account for around 14% of the sample. Input material: blood. The source of these receptors is a woman aged 45-65 years in good health.

The chain's CDR3 is CASSRPGLVDTQYF. In nucleotides, the CDR3 is TGTGCCAGCAGCCGCCCGGGGCTTGTAGATACGCAGTATTTT. The chain is built from TRBV6-2 or TRBV6-3 and TRBJ2-3; D is perhaps TRBD1 or TRBD2 (5 bases each). The CDR3 runs 14 residues. The germline CDR1 and CDR2 sequences are MNHEY and SVGEGT. Trimming left V 6 bases short and J 5 bases short, with 15 bases between.

V usage is TRBV3-1 (or the pseudogene TRBV3-2) and J usage is TRBJ2-5; D is unresolved. Trimming removed 4 bases at V and 5 bases at J, with 17 bases between. Per germline, CDR1 LGHDT and CDR2 YNNKEL (reference sequence). The CDR3 loop spans 15 amino acids. DNA of the CDR3: TGTGCCAGCAGCCTCAGCCTCACTGCTGGGGAGACCCAGTACTTC. Translation: CASSLSLTAGETQYF.

The table lists this clone with a count of one. V gene TRBV6-6 combines with J gene TRBJ2-3; D is perhaps TRBD1 (6 bases). Trimming removed 4 bases from V and 3 bases from J, with 14 bases in between. The CDR3 totals 15 residues. CDR1 is MNHNY, CDR2 SVGAGI, per germline (reference sequence). CDR3 DNA sequence: TGTGCCAGCAGTTCCCCGCGACAGGATACAGATACGCAGTATTTT. This codes for CASSSPRQDTDTQYF.

V usage is TRBV3-1 (or the pseudogene TRBV3-2) and J usage is TRBJ1-2; tentative D call: TRBD1 (5 bases). This CDR3 spans 13 amino acids. V shed 3 bases and J shed 4 bases, with 9 bases lying between them. CDR1 and CDR2 from the germline V gene are LGHDT and YNNKEL (reference sequence). CDR3 amino acids: CASSQGHLYGYTF. The CDR3 DNA is TGTGCCAGCAGCCAGGGGCACCTCTATGGCTACACCTTC.

This clone was found once. The rearrangement joins TRBV27 to TRBJ1-4, with 9 nucleotides matching TRBD1. V shed 5 bases, J shed 11 bases, and the junction held 9 bases outside the gene matches. Germline CDR1 is MNHEY and CDR2 is SMNVEV (reference sequence). This CDR3 region has 14 residues. The CDR3 DNA is TGTGCCAGCAGTCTGGGACAGGGAGTTGGGAAACTGTTTTTT. This translates into CASSLGQGVGKLFF.

The CDR3 nucleotides read TGTGCCAGTAGTACGAACAGGGATGCCGCTCAGCCCCAGCATTTT. Protein product: CASSTNRDAAQPQHF. The J gene is TRBJ1-5, the V gene TRBV19, with a possible D match to TRBD1 (6 bases). Trimming cost V 4 bases and J 6 bases, with 16 bases left between them. The CDR3 has 15 amino acids. Germline assignment: CDR1 LNHDA and CDR2 SQIVND (reference sequence).

The chain combines TRBV5-6 with TRBJ1-5, with a tentative D call TRBD1 (5 bases). Per germline, CDR1 SGHDT and CDR2 YYEEEE. The CDR3 loop spans 15 amino acids. Trimming left V 7 bases short and J 1 base short, with 15 bases between. The CDR3 bases are TGTGCCAGCCAGTCAGGGAGGGTAAGCAATCAGCCCCAGCATTTT. Translation: CASQSGRVSNQPQHF. Variable domain in full (rest from reference TRBV5-6 and TRBJ1-5): DAGVTQSPTHLIKTRGQQVTLRCSPKSGHDTVSWYQQALGQGPQFIFQYYEEEERQRGNFPDRFSGHQFPNYSSELNVNALLLGDSALYLCASQSGRVSNQPQHFGDGTRLSIL.

This chain links TRBV19 with TRBJ1-1, with D uncertain. Looked up from germline, CDR1 is LNHDA and CDR2 is SQIVND (reference sequence). Trimming cost V 3 bases and J 1 base, with 6 bases left between them. This CDR3 has 13 amino acids. CDR3 sequence: CASSISGNTEAFF. The CDR3 nucleotides read TGTGCCAGTAGTATTTCAGGGAACACTGAAGCTTTCTTT.